This TCR beta chain derives from a study of T cells after somatic rescue of genetic block. The CDR3 has 12 amino acids. V lost 10 bases, J lost 7 bases, and 6 bases stayed unmatched. Germline V CDR1 and CDR2: MNHNY, SVGAGI (reference sequence). This clone was detected once. Clones were sequenced by immunoSEQ multiplex PCR, and TCRdb holds only the in-frame ones, with some missing. The table lists roughly 120,000 clones, around nine tenths of them singletons. This chain connects TRBV6-6 to TRBJ2-1; 8 positions match TRBD1. The source is a woman between 18 and 29 years old. The source material was peripheral blood mononuclear cells (PBMCs). In DNA, the CDR3 is TGTGCCACCGGACAGGGTGGGAATGAGCAGTTCTTC. It codes for CATGQGGNEQFF.